This TCR beta chain is drawn from a study of CD8 T cells in Susac syndrome. Patients with Susac syndrome fulfilled recently defined diagnostic criteria for definite or probable disease. From germline, CDR1 is MNHEY and CDR2 SVGAGI. V was cut by 5 bases and J by 4 bases, with 14 bases left in between. CDR3 length: 14 residues. An input of roughly 0.5 to 1 ug of RNA was subjected to reverse transcription using random hexamers. TCRdb itself ran the immunoSEQ multiplex PCR reads through MiXCR, one entry per CDR3 protein. The sample lists some 190,000 distinct CDR3 sequences, 94% occurring once. Source material: CD4+ T cells from PBMCs. The rearrangement uses TRBV6-5 and TRBJ1-1; a possible D gene is TRBD1 (5 bases). This clonotype was sampled from a human donor with Susac syndrome. CDR3 in DNA: TGTGCCAGCAGTCCCTCCAGGGCAGGCACTGAAGCTTTCTTT. Its protein product is CASSPSRAGTEAFF.